This entry concerns a single T cell receptor (beta chain). This clonotype is identified as large (0.1 to 1%). The target of this receptor is not known. Base qualities are missing; no much larger clone stands one base away. This entry belongs to a study of T-cell reconstitution after alpha-beta-depleted transplantation in children (dated by TCRdb to the mid-2010s). About the full investigation: The study quantitatively tracked T-cell immune reconstitution after TCRalphabeta/CD19-depleted allogeneic hematopoietic cell transplantation in children using TCR repertoire profiling. Study-wide conclusions, independent of this receptor: Apparently early alphabetaT-cell count recovery about two months after transplant reportedly relied on only several hundred rapidly expanded clones derived from non-depleted graft cells. Over the following months the frequencies of hyperexpanded clones went down, and after one year T-cell counts and TCRbeta diversity were mostly credited to newly produced T cells. The high TCRbeta diversity at day 60 in some patients was ascribed to recipient T cells and intrathymic progenitors that had survived conditioning.

Interpreted using the paper, the treatment or condition label stands for: allogeneic hematopoietic cell transplantation with graft depleted of TCRalphabeta T cells and CD19 B cells. Transplant recipients were children who received TCRalphabeta/CD19-depleted allogeneic hematopoietic cell grafts. Trimming costs V 3 bases and J 0 bases, and their ends lie 17 bases apart. Its CDR3 holds 17 amino acids, cysteine through phenylalanine. The only DNA kept is the CDR3, 51 bases in frame from the first base. In the germline V gene (reference sequence), CDR1 corresponds to SEHNR and CDR2 to FQNEAQ. The library relied on PCR. The instrument was an Illumina HiSeq 2500. TCR libraries were prepared with molecular barcoding, using unique molecular identifiers to normalize TCRbeta repertoire quantification. Starting from the raw public reads, TCRdb applied fastp trimming at Q25, assembled clones with MiXCR and retained in-frame beta chains. Under each unique CDR3 protein, matching rows form one entry showing the most common genes and DNA. In all, the sample holds a few thousand distinct CDR3 sequences, and over 9.5% of those were seen once. The top ten constitute 70% to 85% of the sample.

Material: PBMCs, mostly from graft donor cells, obtained 360 days after TCRalphabeta/CD19-depleted stem cell transplant. The chain is made from TRBV7-9 and TRBJ1-1; perhaps TRBD1 is the D gene, with 5 bases matching. The source of this sequence is a patient between 2 and 9 years old who had a stem cell transplant for inherited bone marrow failure, so the T cells may come from the graft donor. The CDR3 protein sequence reads: CASSFRSREGMNTEAFF. The base sequence is TGTGCCAGCAGCTTTCGTTCCAGGGAAGGGATGAACACTGAAGCTTTCTTT.